These 12 T cell receptor beta chains originate from one sample sequenced in a study of blood T cell repertoires in COVID-19. Produced via immunoSEQ multiplex PCR; TCRdb's table is partial and in-frame only. The sample consists of about 66,000 clones, about 90% of them appearing once. The sample consisted of peripheral blood. All receptors come from a human donor in a cohort sampled during active COVID-19.

The rearrangement joins TRBV30 to TRBJ2-7; TRBD2 aligns across 9 bases. Germline loops: CDR1 GTSNPN, CDR2 SVGIG (reference sequence). The CDR3 length is 13 residues. The V segment lost 7 bases and the J segment 5 bases; nucleotides outside the gene matches: 9. The CDR3 region has the DNA TGTGCCTACGTCAGAGCGGGAGGTGACGAGCAGTACTTC. Protein: CAYVRAGGDEQYF.

This chain joins TRBV18 and TRBJ1-2; D not certain. V lost 2 bases to trimming and J lost 0 bases, with 13 bases between them. Germline assignment: CDR1 KGHSH and CDR2 LQKENI. This CDR3 region has 16 residues. The CDR3 region has the DNA TGTGCCAGCTCACCATCGGAGACCCCGACTAACTATGGCTACACCTTC. Protein sequence: CASSPSETPTNYGYTF.

The chain employs TRBV15 and TRBJ2-1; D not certain. The V end was cut by 4 bases, the J end by 2 bases, with 12 bases between. This CDR3 contains 15 residues. CDR1 LNHNV and CDR2 YYDKDF come from the germline V gene (reference sequence). CDR3 sequence: CATSTQQVTYNEQFF. For the CDR3, the DNA is TGTGCCACCAGCACCCAGCAGGTTACCTACAATGAGCAGTTCTTC.

The chain combines TRBV19 with TRBJ1-4, with no clear D. The CDR3 runs 14 residues. The V end was cut by 1 base, the J end by 7 bases, with 10 bases between. Germline V lookup: CDR1 LNHDA, CDR2 SQIVND (reference sequence). The CDR3 region is CASSIGPSGEKLFF. In nucleotides, the CDR3 is TGTGCCAGTAGTATAGGGCCGAGCGGTGAAAAACTGTTTTTT.

This clone was recorded only once. The chain employs TRBV7-9 and TRBJ2-1; D unclear. V lost 2 bases and J lost 0, with 8 bases in between. Germline CDR1 reads SEHNR; CDR2 reads FQNEAQ (reference sequence). This CDR3 has 15 amino acids. DNA of the CDR3: TGTGCCAGCAGCTTAACAGCAAGCTCCTACAATGAGCAGTTCTTC. It encodes CASSLTASSYNEQFF.

This rearrangement joins TRBV2 to TRBJ1-2, with 7 bases aligning to TRBD1. Germline-derived CDR1 and CDR2 are SNHLY and FYNNEI. The CDR3 has 12 amino acids. J lost 6 bases, V lost 8 bases, and 6 bases had no gene match. The CDR3 sequence is CASRDREHGYTF. CDR3 coding DNA: TGTGCCAGCCGCGACAGGGAGCATGGCTACACCTTC.

V usage is TRBV6-5 and J usage is TRBJ1-4; the D is unclear. V was shortened by 6 bases and J by 5 bases, with 13 bases between the two germline ends. CDR1 is MNHEY and CDR2 is SVGAGI in the germline V gene. This CDR3 is built from 14 residues. The CDR3 loop is CASSSGIRNEKLFF. In DNA form, the CDR3 reads TGTGCCAGCAGCTCCGGGATTCGAAATGAAAAACTGTTTTTT.

To note about this clone: At one of its ends the junction is not consistent with the germline gene, which may arise from a read error. The V gene is TRBV28, the J gene TRBJ1-1; TRBD1 matches 7 bases. Germline-derived CDR1 and CDR2 are MDHEN and SYDVKM. The CDR3 is 12 residues long. CDR3 protein: CASSSSTGIAAF. In DNA form, the CDR3 reads TGTGCCAGCAGTTCCTCGACAGGGATTGCGGCCTTT.

This clone was seen only once. The chain employs TRBV9 and TRBJ2-3; 7 nucleotides agree with TRBD1. With 3 bases clipped from V and 4 bases from J, the junction kept 8 bases outside the gene matches. CDR1 SGDLS and CDR2 YYNGEE come from the germline V gene. This CDR3 comprises 15 residues. The CDR3 DNA reads as TGTGCCAGCAGCGCGACAGGGTCCCTTGCAGATACGCAGTATTTT. It specifies CASSATGSLADTQYF.

This clone was seen just once. This chain links TRBV7-9 with TRBJ2-1, with D possibly matching TRBD2 (5 bases). The CDR3 spans 14 residues. Germline assignment: CDR1 SEHNR and CDR2 FQNEAQ (reference sequence). V dropped 5 bases and J dropped 7 bases, with 15 bases sitting between them. Here the CDR3 reads CASSGLTEVNEQFF. The CDR3 DNA follows: TGTGCCAGCAGCGGCCTTACGGAGGTAAATGAGCAGTTCTTC.

The chain recombines TRBV6-5 with TRBJ1-4; no firm D call. The ends were cut back, 2 bases at V and 7 bases at J, with 17 bases in the middle. The CDR3 covers 16 residues. Germline lookup yields CDR1 MNHEY and CDR2 SVGAGI. CDR3 DNA: TGTGCCAGCAGTTACACGACACCGAAATACGGTGAAAAACTGTTTTTT. Its translation: CASSYTTPKYGEKLFF.

The rearrangement links TRBV20-1 to TRBJ1-2, with unresolved D. With 3 bases removed from V and 7 bases from J, the gap between germline ends came to 9 bases. The CDR3 loop spans 11 amino acids. Germline values: CDR1 DFQATT, CDR2 SNEGSKA (reference sequence). The CDR3 nucleotides are TGCAGTGCTAGGTCCGAGTCTGGCTACACCTTC. Translated: CSARSESGYTF.